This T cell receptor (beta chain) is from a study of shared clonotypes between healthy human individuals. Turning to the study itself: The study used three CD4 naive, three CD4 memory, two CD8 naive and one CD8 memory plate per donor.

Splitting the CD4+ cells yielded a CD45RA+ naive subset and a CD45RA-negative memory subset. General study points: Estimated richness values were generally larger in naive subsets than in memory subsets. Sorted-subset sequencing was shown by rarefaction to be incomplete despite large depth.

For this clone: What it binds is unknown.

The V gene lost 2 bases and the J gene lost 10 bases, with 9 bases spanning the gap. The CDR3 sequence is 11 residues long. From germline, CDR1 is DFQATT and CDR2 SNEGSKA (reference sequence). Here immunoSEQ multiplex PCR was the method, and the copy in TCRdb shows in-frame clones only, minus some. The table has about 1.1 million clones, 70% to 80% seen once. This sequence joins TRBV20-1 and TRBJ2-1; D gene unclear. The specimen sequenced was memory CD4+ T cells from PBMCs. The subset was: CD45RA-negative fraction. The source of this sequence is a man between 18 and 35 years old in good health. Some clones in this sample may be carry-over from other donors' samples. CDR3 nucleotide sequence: TGCAGTGCTAGATCGCCAGAGGAGCAGTTCTTC. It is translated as CSARSPEEQFF.